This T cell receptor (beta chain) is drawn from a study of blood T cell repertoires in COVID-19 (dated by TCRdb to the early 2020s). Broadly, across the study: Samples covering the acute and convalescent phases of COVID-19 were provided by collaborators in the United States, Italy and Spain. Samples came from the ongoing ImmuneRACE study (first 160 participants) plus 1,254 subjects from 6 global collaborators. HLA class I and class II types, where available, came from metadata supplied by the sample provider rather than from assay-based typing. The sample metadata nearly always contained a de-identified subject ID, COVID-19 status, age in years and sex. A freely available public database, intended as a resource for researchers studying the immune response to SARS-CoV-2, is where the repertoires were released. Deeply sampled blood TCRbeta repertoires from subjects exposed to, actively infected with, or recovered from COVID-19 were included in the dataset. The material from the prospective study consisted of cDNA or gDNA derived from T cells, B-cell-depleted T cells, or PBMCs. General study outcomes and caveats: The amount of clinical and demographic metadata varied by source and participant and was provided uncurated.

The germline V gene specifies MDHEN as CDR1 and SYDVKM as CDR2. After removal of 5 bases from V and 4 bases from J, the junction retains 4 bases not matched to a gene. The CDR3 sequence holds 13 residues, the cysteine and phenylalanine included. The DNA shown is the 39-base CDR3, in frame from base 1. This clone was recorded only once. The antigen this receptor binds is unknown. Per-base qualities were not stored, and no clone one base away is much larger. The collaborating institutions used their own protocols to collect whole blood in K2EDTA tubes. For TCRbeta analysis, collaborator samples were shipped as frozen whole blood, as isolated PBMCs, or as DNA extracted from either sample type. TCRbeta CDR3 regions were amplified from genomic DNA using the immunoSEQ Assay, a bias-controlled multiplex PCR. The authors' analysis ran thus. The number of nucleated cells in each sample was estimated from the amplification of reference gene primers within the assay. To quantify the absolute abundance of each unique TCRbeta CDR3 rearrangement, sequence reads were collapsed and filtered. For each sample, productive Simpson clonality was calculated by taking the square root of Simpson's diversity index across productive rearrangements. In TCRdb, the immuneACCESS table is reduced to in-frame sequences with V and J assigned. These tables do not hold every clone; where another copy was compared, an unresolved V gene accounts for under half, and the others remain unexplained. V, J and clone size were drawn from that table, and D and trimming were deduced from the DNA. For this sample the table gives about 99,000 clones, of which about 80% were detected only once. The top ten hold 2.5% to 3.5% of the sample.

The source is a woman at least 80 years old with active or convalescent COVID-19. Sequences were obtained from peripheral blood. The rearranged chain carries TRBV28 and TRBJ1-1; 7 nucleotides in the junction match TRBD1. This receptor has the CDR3 CASSLQGPTEAFF. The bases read TGTGCCAGCAGTCTACAGGGGCCCACTGAAGCTTTCTTT.